The 27 T cell receptor beta chains presented below share a single source sample, sequenced in a study of T-cell reconstitution after alpha-beta-depleted transplantation in children. Study observations and caveats: By about two months after transplant, alpha-beta T cells reportedly arose from several hundred graft clones that had expanded.

The TCRbeta library was prepared with unique molecular identifiers. TCRdb redid the calling of the PCR reads with MiXCR, one entry per CDR3 protein. The table records about 32,000 distinct CDR3 sequences, approximately 7% of them present only once. Which antigens these TCRs recognize remains unknown. The starting material was peripheral blood, obtained 60 days after TCRalphabeta/CD19-depleted stem cell transplant. The receptors were gathered from a child in the first two years of life who had a stem cell transplant for acute myeloid leukemia, so the T cells may come from the graft donor.

This clonotype was observed at least ten times. The J gene is TRBJ1-4, the V gene TRBV2; TRBD1 agrees at 9 bases. The CDR3 has 15 residues. In germline, CDR1 is SNHLY, CDR2 FYNNEI. V trimming: 7 bases; J trimming: 10 bases; junction bases outside the gene matches: 13. CDR3 sequence: CASTFRGQGLGKLFF. The CDR3 DNA is TGTGCCAGCACCTTTAGGGGACAGGGCCTCGGAAAACTGTTTTTT.

This clonotype was counted at least ten times. This rearrangement joins TRBV9 to TRBJ2-3; 8 bases match TRBD1. Trimming at V came to 4 bases and at J to 6 bases, leaving 13 bases not matched to a gene. The CDR3 has 16 residues. Germline loops: CDR1 SGDLS, CDR2 YYNGEE. Here the CDR3 DNA reads TGTGCCAGCAGCCCGGACAGGGAAGTGGGGAAGGATACGCAGTATTTT. Residues: CASSPDREVGKDTQYF.

In this sample, this clonotype turned up many times. V gene TRBV6-2 or TRBV6-3 combines with J gene TRBJ2-5, with 12 bases matching TRBD2. The CDR3 covers 17 residues. V lost 6 bases and J lost 4; bases outside the gene matches: 12. The germline gives CDR1 MNHEY, CDR2 SVGEGT. CDR3 sequence (DNA): TGTGCCAGCAGCCAACCTAGCGGGAGGGCCGAATCAGAGACCCAGTACTTC. Translating it yields CASSQPSGRAESETQYF.

This clonotype has at least ten counts. This chain joins TRBV20-1 and TRBJ2-7; D remains ambiguous. The V end lost 0 bases, the J end lost 2 bases, and 11 bases lay between the germline ends. Germline loops: CDR1 DFQATT, CDR2 SNEGSKA (reference sequence). This CDR3 comprises 14 residues. For the CDR3, the DNA is TGCAGTGCTAGAGAGCCTGAGAACCCCTACGAGCAGTACTTC. This gives the protein CSAREPENPYEQYF.

This clonotype was detected many times. The V call is TRBV4-3, the J call TRBJ1-5; D is perhaps TRBD1 (6 bases). Germline V gene data show CDR1 as LGHNA and CDR2 as YSLEER. The CDR3 consists of 15 residues. The ends were cut back, 8 bases at V and 0 bases at J, with 14 bases in the middle. CDR3 bases: TGCGCCAGCTCCCCAGGGGATGATAGCAATCAGCCCCAGCATTTT. Encoded protein: CASSPGDDSNQPQHF.

This clonotype was seen repeatedly, ten times or more. The genes are TRBV6-5 and TRBJ1-2; possibly TRBD1 for D (5 bases). Germline V gives CDR1 MNHEY, CDR2 SVGAGI. This CDR3 comprises 15 residues. V was clipped by 6 bases and J by 4 bases, with 18 bases between them. CDR3 residues: CASRRTLGDRYGYTF. The CDR3 coding sequence is TGTGCCAGCAGGCGAACCCTCGGGGACCGCTATGGCTACACCTTC.

Ten or more counts support this clonotype. This chain links TRBV10-3 with TRBJ1-6, with 7 positions matching TRBD1. Trimming at V came to 3 bases and at J to 7 bases, leaving 9 bases not matched to a gene. CDR3 length equals 16 residues. Germline CDR1 ENHRY, CDR2 SYGVKD. This CDR3 is CAISDLRDSVNSPLHF. In DNA form, the CDR3 reads TGTGCCATCAGTGACCTCCGGGACAGCGTCAATTCACCCCTCCACTTT.

This clonotype was counted ten times or more. The chain uses TRBV20-1 and TRBJ1-5, with D maybe TRBD1 (5 bases). The CDR3 totals 15 residues. The germline gives CDR1 DFQATT, CDR2 SNEGSKA (reference sequence). V was shortened by 4 bases and J by 3 bases, with 16 bases between the two germline ends. The chain's CDR3 is CSATEGHGVNQPQHF. CDR3 nucleotides: TGCAGTGCTACGGAGGGGCATGGAGTCAATCAGCCCCAGCATTTT.

This clonotype has at least ten counts. This chain connects TRBV15 to TRBJ2-7; 11 positions agree with TRBD2. The germline V gene encodes CDR1 LNHNV and CDR2 YYDKDF (reference sequence). J gave up 2 bases and V 1 base, and 7 bases lay outside the gene matches. The CDR3 consists of 17 residues. The CDR3 coding sequence is TGTGCCACCAGCAGAGGGCCCCCGGGACTAGCGGCCTACGAGCAGTACTTC. This translates into CATSRGPPGLAAYEQYF. Together with reference TRBV15 and TRBJ2-7, the CDR3 gives the full variable domain: DAMVIQNPRYQVTQFGKPVTLSCSQTLNHNVMYWYQQKSSQAPKLLFHYYDKDFNNEADTPDNFQSRRPNTSFCFLDIRSPGLGDTAMYLCATSRGPPGLAAYEQYFGPGTRLTVT.

This clonotype was detected ten times or more. The chain is built from TRBV7-8 and TRBJ2-5, with D hard to call. The V and J ends lost 1 base and 1 base respectively, with 7 bases between them. The CDR3 sequence is 14 residues long. Germline V gives CDR1 SGHVS, CDR2 FQNEAQ. CDR3 protein: CASSLVGSQETQYF. The CDR3 DNA reads TGTGCCAGCAGCTTAGTCGGTAGCCAAGAGACCCAGTACTTC.

This clonotype showed up just a few times. The V call is TRBV7-9, the J call TRBJ2-7; D uncertain. V was pared by 2 bases and J by 13 bases, with 15 bases between. The CDR3 has 12 amino acids. CDR1 is SEHNR and CDR2 is FQNEAQ in the germline V gene (reference sequence). CDR3 nucleotide sequence: TGTGCCAGCAGCTTACCGCCGGCAGAGAAATACTTC. Translation gives CASSLPPAEKYF.

This clonotype was observed at least ten times. This sequence joins TRBV30 and TRBJ2-6; D call uncertain. Per the germline V gene, CDR1 is GTSNPN and CDR2 is SVGIG (reference sequence). V gave up 3 bases and J gave up 4 bases, with 4 bases separating them. The CDR3 is 12 residues long. CDR3 in DNA: TGTGCCTGGAGGTCCGGGGCCAACGTCCTGACTTTC. This encodes CAWRSGANVLTF.

This clonotype has at least ten counts. V and J are TRBV4-2 and TRBJ1-4, with D possibly matching TRBD1 (5 bases). Germline CDR1 LGHNA, CDR2 YNFKEQ. V was pared by 0 bases and J by 7 bases, with 24 bases between. This CDR3 is 19 amino acids long. CDR3 sequence: CASSQDSPDRRDSIEKLFF. The CDR3 DNA sequence: TGTGCCAGCAGCCAAGATTCGCCCGACAGACGGGATAGTATTGAAAAACTGTTTTTT.

This clonotype came up many times. J is TRBJ1-2 and V is TRBV7-9, with D maybe TRBD1 (5 bases). Per germline, CDR1 SEHNR and CDR2 FQNEAQ (reference sequence). The CDR3 has 12 amino acids. Trimming removed 5 bases at V and 8 bases at J, with 12 bases between. CDR3 sequence (DNA): TGTGCCAGCAGCCCCGGGGCCTTAGGCTACACCTTC. Its translation: CASSPGALGYTF.

This clonotype was observed many times. V gene TRBV7-9 combines with J gene TRBJ2-7; D might be TRBD1 (5 bases). The germline V and J ends were trimmed by 2 bases and 3 bases, with 14 bases remaining between them. The CDR3 is made up of 15 amino acids. CDR1 is SEHNR and CDR2 is FQNEAQ in the germline V gene (reference sequence). CDR3 DNA: TGTGCCAGCAGCTTATCGCCAGGGTACAGCTACGAGCAGTACTTC. Protein sequence: CASSLSPGYSYEQYF.

At least ten counts were recorded for this clonotype. This chain joins TRBV12-3 or TRBV12-4 and TRBJ1-1; D remains ambiguous. Trimming took 5 bases from V and 5 from J, leaving 12 bases between them. The CDR3 runs to 13 residues. The CDR3 nucleotides are TGTGCCAGCAGTCCTTCCACCGGGACTGAAGCTTTCTTT. Encoded protein: CASSPSTGTEAFF.

In this sample, this clonotype turned up many times. The genes are TRBV28 and TRBJ2-3; D may be TRBD1 (6 bases). Trimming left V 7 bases short and J 1 base short, with 12 bases between. This CDR3 contains 14 residues. Germline V lookup: CDR1 MDHEN, CDR2 SYDVKM. The CDR3, as DNA: TGTGCCAGCACCCCGGGACACCGCACAGATACGCAGTATTTT. It is translated as CASTPGHRTDTQYF.

This clonotype was seen many times. This rearrangement joins TRBV4-2 to TRBJ2-3, with 8 bases fitting TRBD2. CDR1 is LGHNA, CDR2 YNFKEQ, per germline. The junction had 9 bases not matched to a gene; V was cut back by 2 bases and J by 5 bases. The CDR3 extends over 16 amino acids. The CDR3 protein is CASSQLDGLAGDTQYF. The CDR3 DNA sequence: TGTGCCAGCAGCCAACTAGACGGGCTAGCGGGAGATACGCAGTATTTT.

There are many counts of this clonotype. The gene calls are TRBV29-1 and TRBJ2-1; 9 bases map to TRBD1. Trimming cost V 7 bases and J 7 bases; bases outside gene matches: 8. The CDR3 totals 13 residues. Looked up from germline, CDR1 is SQVTM and CDR2 is ANQGSEA. The CDR3 sequence is CSETRDRVNEQFF. The DNA of the CDR3 is TGCAGCGAAACCCGGGACAGGGTAAATGAGCAGTTCTTC.

This clonotype has at least ten counts. The chain combines TRBV10-3 with TRBJ2-2, with 7 bases identical to TRBD1. After removal of 6 bases from V and 1 base from J, the junction contained 5 bases not matched to a gene. Germline CDR1 and CDR2: ENHRY and SYGVKD. The CDR3 covers 15 residues. DNA of the CDR3: TGTGCCATCAGAACCGGGACAGTGAACACCGGGGAGCTGTTTTTT. Amino acid sequence: CAIRTGTVNTGELFF.

In nucleotides, the CDR3 is TGTGCCAGCAGCGTAGGTCCTAGAACGGATGAGCAGTTCTTC. This encodes CASSVGPRTDEQFF. This chain joins TRBV9 and TRBJ2-1, with D uncertain. V was clipped by 0 bases and J by 8 bases, with 12 bases between them. Germline CDR1 and CDR2: SGDLS and YYNGEE. The CDR3 contains 14 residues.

This clonotype showed up many times. This chain joins TRBV7-2 and TRBJ2-7; D may be TRBD1 (6 bases). The CDR3 has 16 residues. V lost 1 base and J lost 2, with 15 bases in between. The germline CDR1 and CDR2 sequences are SGHTA and FQGNSA. The CDR3 loop is CASSLGGPGHPYEQYF. The DNA of the CDR3 is TGTGCCAGCAGCTTAGGGGGACCGGGACATCCCTACGAGCAGTACTTC.

This clonotype was seen ten or more times. The chain is built from TRBV27 and TRBJ2-3, with TRBD2 as a possible D gene (6 bases). CDR1 and CDR2 from the germline V gene are MNHEY and SMNVEV (reference sequence). The CDR3 totals 14 residues. The ends were cut back, 2 bases at V and 3 bases at J, with 9 bases in the middle. CDR3 protein: CASSLLAGTDTQYF. CDR3 in DNA: TGTGCCAGCAGTTTACTGGCGGGGACAGATACGCAGTATTTT.

This clonotype has a count of ten or more. The V call is TRBV20-1, the J call TRBJ2-7; a possible D gene is TRBD1 (6 bases). The germline CDR1 and CDR2 sequences are DFQATT and SNEGSKA (reference sequence). This CDR3 has 13 amino acids. With 0 bases removed from V and 5 bases from J, the gap between germline ends came to 11 bases. CDR3 DNA: TGCAGTGCTAGAGACCCCAGGGGCAACGAGCAGTACTTC. Its protein product is CSARDPRGNEQYF.

Many counts were recorded for this clonotype. At one boundary the junction diverges from the germline segment, which might be a read error. J is TRBJ2-7 and V is TRBV7-7; D could derive from TRBD1 or TRBD2 (5 bases each). The CDR3 is 14 residues long. CDR1 is SSHAT and CDR2 is FNYEAQ in the germline V gene (reference sequence). This CDR3 is CASSLGDGAYEQYF. DNA for the CDR3: TGTGCTAGCAGCTTAGGGGACGGTGCCTACGAGCAGTACTTC.

This clonotype was detected ten times or more. This chain links TRBV7-9 with TRBJ2-5; no definite D call. V lost 5 bases to trimming and J lost 0 bases, with 10 bases between them. CDR1 is SEHNR, CDR2 FQNEAQ, per germline (reference sequence). The CDR3 is made up of 14 amino acids. The DNA of the CDR3 is TGTGCCAGCAGCCACGACTGGAACCAAGAGACCCAGTACTTC. It specifies CASSHDWNQETQYF. Combining the CDR3 with reference TRBV7-9 and TRBJ2-5 gives the whole variable domain DTGVSQNPRHKITKRGQNVTFRCDPISEHNRLYWYRQTLGQGPEFLTYFQNEAQLEKSRLLSDRFSAERPKGSFSTLEIQRTEQGDSAMYLCASSHDWNQETQYFGPGTRLLVL.

There are many counts of this clonotype. The genes are TRBV5-1 and TRBJ1-1, with TRBD1 identical over 7 bases. The CDR3 runs to 15 residues. Germline CDR1 SGHRS, CDR2 YFSETQ. With 4 bases clipped from V and 1 base from J, the junction kept 7 bases outside the gene matches. The DNA for the CDR3 is TGCGCCAGCAGCATCCAGGGGGACCCGAACACTGAAGCTTTCTTT. Amino acid sequence: CASSIQGDPNTEAFF.